These 21 T cell receptor beta chains share one sample of origin, sequenced in a study of cytomegalovirus exposure and HLA in healthy donors. The PCR contained 60 Vbeta and 13 Jbeta primers. Measured with immunoSEQ multiplex PCR; TCRdb has only the in-frame clones, and not every one. The sample has some 57,000 clones, approximately 70% seen once; the top ten hold approximately 20%. The material sequenced was PBMCs. All receptors derive from a woman in her sixties in good health and CMV-seropositive.

The chain has TRBV6-1 and TRBJ2-1; a weak D match, TRBD1 (5 bases). Germline CDR1 is MNHNS and CDR2 is SASEGT. V shed 7 bases and J shed 2 bases, with 12 bases lying between them. The CDR3 consists of 14 residues. CDR3 DNA sequence: TGTGCCAGCAATCAGGGTGAGGCCTACAATGAGCAGTTCTTC. The encoded protein is CASNQGEAYNEQFF.

The chain joins TRBV29-1 to TRBJ1-2, with 8 bases identical to TRBD1. This CDR3 contains 15 residues. Germline V gene sequence: CDR1 SQVTM, CDR2 ANQGSEA. J lost 4 bases, V lost 2 bases, and 9 bases had no gene match. The CDR3 protein is CSVEKGQGILYGYTF. The DNA for the CDR3 is TGCAGCGTTGAAAAAGGACAGGGAATTCTCTATGGCTACACCTTC.

The chain's CDR3 is CAISERQENYGYTF. CDR3 coding DNA: TGTGCCATCAGTGAGAGACAGGAGAACTATGGCTACACCTTC. This chain links TRBV10-3 with TRBJ1-2; possible D gene TRBD1, 6 bases. Between the trimmed V and J ends, which lost 2 bases and 2 bases, there was a span of 9 bases. The CDR3 spans 14 residues. Per the germline V gene, CDR1 is ENHRY and CDR2 is SYGVKD.

A word on this clone: The junction shows a germline mismatch at one end, possibly a read error. The chain joins TRBV19 to TRBJ1-4; D gene ambiguous. This CDR3 region has 14 residues. Germline CDR1 is LNHDA and CDR2 is SQIVND (reference sequence). The CDR3 spells CASSIGLRNVKLFF. CDR3 in DNA: TGTGCCAGTAGTATCGGTCTTCGTAATGTAAAACTGTTTTTT.

CDR3 residues: CASSPQGVDGYTF. DNA for the CDR3: TGCGCCAGCAGCCCTCAGGGGGTAGATGGCTACACCTTC. The gene calls are TRBV5-1 and TRBJ1-2; 7 bases are shared with TRBD1. The J segment lost 6 bases and the V segment lost 4 bases, leaving 6 bases of the junction unmatched. Germline V gene data show CDR1 as SGHRS and CDR2 as YFSETQ. The CDR3 has 13 amino acids.

By sample fraction, this clone is medium-sized (0.01 to 0.1%). The chain joins TRBV9 to TRBJ2-2; TRBD1 matches at 9 bases. Per the germline V gene, CDR1 is SGDLS and CDR2 is YYNGEE. The trim removed 0 bases at V and 7 bases at J, leaving 4 bases unmatched. There are 15 residues in the CDR3. CDR3 DNA sequence: TGTGCCAGCAGCGTAGCCGGGACAGGGCACGGGGAGCTGTTTTTT. This translates into CASSVAGTGHGELFF.

This clone was detected a few times. The V call is TRBV19, the J call TRBJ1-1; 7 nucleotides line up with TRBD1. This CDR3 region has 15 residues. CDR1 LNHDA and CDR2 SQIVND come from the germline V gene (reference sequence). Trimming at V came to 6 bases and at J to 2 bases, leaving 9 bases not matched to a gene. CDR3 sequence: CASRTQGTENTEAFF. CDR3 coding DNA: TGTGCCAGTAGGACCCAAGGGACAGAAAACACTGAAGCTTTCTTT.

Relative to its sample, this clone is medium-sized (0.01 to 0.1%). The chain uses TRBV4-1 and TRBJ1-2; no firm D call. V was trimmed by 2 bases and J by 8 bases, leaving 12 bases between them. The CDR3 sequence is 13 residues long. Germline CDR1 MGHRA, CDR2 YSYEKL. The CDR3 is CASSQTHGGGYTF. The CDR3 DNA sequence: TGCGCCAGCAGCCAAACTCACGGCGGGGGCTACACCTTC.

This clone has a handful of counts. The CDR3 DNA sequence: TGCGCCAGCAGCTTAGCGGGGGGGGAAGATACGCAGTATTTT. It yields the protein CASSLAGGEDTQYF. This sequence joins TRBV5-1 and TRBJ2-3; TRBD2 matches 10 bases. There are 14 residues in the CDR3. The ends lost 2 bases at V and 5 bases at J; junction bases unmatched: 2. Germline assignment: CDR1 SGHRS and CDR2 YFSETQ. The whole variable domain, remainder taken from reference TRBV5-1 and TRBJ2-3, is KAGVTQTPRYLIKTRGQQVTLSCSPISGHRSVSWYQQTPGQGLQFLFEYFSETQRNKGNFPGRFSGRQFSNSRSEMNVSTLELGDSALYLCASSLAGGEDTQYFGPGTRLTVL.

The chain recombines TRBV2 with TRBJ2-6; perhaps TRBD1 as D (7 bases). V was trimmed by 8 bases and J by 0 bases, leaving 14 bases between them. This CDR3 has 16 residues. In germline, CDR1 is SNHLY, CDR2 FYNNEI. The CDR3 coding sequence is TGTGCCAGCGGGGGGACAGCGGCCTCTGGGGCCAACGTCCTGACTTTC. Translation gives CASGGTAASGANVLTF.

Only one count was recorded for this clone. This chain joins TRBV4-3 and TRBJ1-1; D gene unclear. The CDR3 is 14 residues long. CDR1 is LGHNA and CDR2 is YSLEER in the germline V gene. The ends were cut back, 0 bases at V and 4 bases at J, with 9 bases in the middle. CDR3 bases: TGCGCCAGCAGCCAAGATTCAGGTCGCACTGAAGCTTTCTTT. This translates into CASSQDSGRTEAFF.

The V call is TRBV9, the J call TRBJ2-1; the match to TRBD2 covers 9 bases. The CDR3 is made up of 16 amino acids. The germline V gene has CDR1 SGDLS and CDR2 YYNGEE. The J segment lost 3 bases and the V segment lost 2 bases, leaving 6 bases of the junction unmatched. The CDR3 spells CASSVSPRGGYNEQFF. The CDR3 DNA reads as TGTGCCAGCAGCGTTTCTCCGCGGGGGGGCTACAATGAGCAGTTCTTC.

This clone came up a few times. The chain carries TRBV19 and TRBJ2-1; the match to TRBD1 covers 9 bases. From germline, CDR1 is LNHDA and CDR2 SQIVND (reference sequence). V shed 5 bases, J shed 7 bases, and the junction held 9 bases outside the gene matches. This CDR3 has 15 amino acids. CDR3 in DNA: TGTGCCAGTAGTGTCCTACAGGGGGCAAGGAATGAGCAGTTCTTC. This codes for CASSVLQGARNEQFF.

This chain connects TRBV27 to TRBJ2-1, with 8 nucleotides matching TRBD2. CDR1 MNHEY and CDR2 SMNVEV come from the germline V gene (reference sequence). After removal of 0 bases from V and 7 bases from J, the junction contained 8 bases not matched to a gene. The CDR3 runs to 16 residues. The CDR3 DNA follows: TGTGCCAGCAGTTTATCGCCCGGGACTAGAGGTAATGAGCAGTTCTTC. Translating it yields CASSLSPGTRGNEQFF.

The gene calls are TRBV27 and TRBJ2-4; D is perhaps TRBD1 (6 bases). Deletions cut 5 bases from V and 11 bases from J, with 16 bases between. CDR3 size: 13 residues. The germline V gene has CDR1 MNHEY and CDR2 SMNVEV (reference sequence). CDR3 DNA: TGTGCCAGCAGTACCTACCGGGACAAATTTCAGTACTTC. It specifies CASSTYRDKFQYF.

The CDR3, as DNA: TGTGCCAGCAGCTTCGTGGAGAGGGCTATTGGAAACACCATATATTTT. Translating it yields CASSFVERAIGNTIYF. This sequence joins TRBV5-6 and TRBJ1-3; D ambiguous. V was pared by 2 bases and J by 3 bases, with 15 bases between. The CDR3 is 16 residues long. Germline V gives CDR1 SGHDT, CDR2 YYEEEE.

The chain links TRBV5-1 to TRBJ1-1, with D maybe TRBD1 (6 bases). The CDR3 has 14 residues. V was clipped by 0 bases and J by 1 base, with 7 bases between them. The germline V gene has CDR1 SGHRS and CDR2 YFSETQ. This CDR3 is CASSLAQGNTEAFF. CDR3 coding DNA: TGCGCCAGCAGCTTGGCACAGGGGAACACTGAAGCTTTCTTT.

This clone has only one observation. The chain joins TRBV6-1 to TRBJ1-5, with 11 bases matching TRBD1. This CDR3 is 15 amino acids long. Looked up from germline, CDR1 is MNHNS and CDR2 is SASEGT. With V trimmed by 4 bases and J by 6 bases, 5 bases remained unmatched. DNA for the CDR3: TGTGCCAGCAGTGCCAGGACAGGGGGCGGTCAGCCCCAGCATTTT. It codes for CASSARTGGGQPQHF.

The chain recombines TRBV4-1 with TRBJ2-1; 8 nucleotides agree with TRBD2. There are 14 residues in the CDR3. The germline gives CDR1 MGHRA, CDR2 YSYEKL. V lost 4 bases, J lost 9 bases, and 8 bases stayed unmatched. In DNA, the CDR3 is TGCGCCAGCAGCCCATGGCGGGGGGACACTGAGCAGTTCTTC. As protein: CASSPWRGDTEQFF.

The chain joins TRBV19 to TRBJ2-3, with 7 bases identical to TRBD1. Germline V gene lookup returns CDR1 LNHDA and CDR2 SQIVND (reference sequence). V shed 5 bases and J 4 bases; nucleotides not matched to a gene: 6. CDR3 size: 14 residues. In DNA form, the CDR3 reads TGTGCCAGTAGTCTAAGACAGGGCTCAGATACGCAGTATTTT. This translates into CASSLRQGSDTQYF.

V is TRBV2 and J is TRBJ2-2; 7 bases fit TRBD1. The CDR3 is made up of 13 amino acids. The germline V gene has CDR1 SNHLY and CDR2 FYNNEI. V was pared by 6 bases and J by 7 bases, with 5 bases of the junction left unmatched. CDR3 residues: CASRSAGGGELFF. CDR3 nucleotide sequence: TGTGCCAGCAGATCGGCAGGGGGCGGGGAGCTGTTTTTT.